Each of the 7 T cell receptor beta chains below was sequenced from the same sample in a study of identical twins. TCRdb processed the 5' RACE reads anew with MiXCR; each CDR3 protein has one entry. The sample has about 340,000 distinct CDR3 sequences; 9% to 15% are singletons. This same sample was also part of a study on yellow fever vaccine responses in identical twins.

Sequencing was performed on CD8+ T cells sorted from blood. These receptors all stem from a woman aged 18-29 years in good health.

This clonotype was seen repeatedly, ten times or more. As DNA, the CDR3 is TGTGCCACCCGGTGGGGGGAAAAACTGTTTTTT. It encodes CATRWGEKLFF. The chain links TRBV15 to TRBJ1-4; D possibly corresponds to TRBD1 (5 bases). The CDR3 extends over 11 amino acids. The germline V and J ends were trimmed by 8 bases and 8 bases, with 9 bases remaining between them. Germline CDR1 LNHNV, CDR2 YYDKDF (reference sequence).

This clonotype has ten or more counts. The rearrangement uses TRBV12-3 or TRBV12-4 and TRBJ1-4; D gene uncertain. The CDR3 length is 15 residues. The V gene lost 2 bases and the J gene lost 6 bases, with 13 bases spanning the gap. The CDR3 nucleotides read TGTGCCAGCAGTTTAAGCCCGGTTTACTATGAAAAACTGTTTTTT. It encodes CASSLSPVYYEKLFF.

This clonotype showed up just a few times. The rearrangement uses TRBV29-1 and TRBJ1-1; D might be TRBD1 (6 bases). Looked up from germline, CDR1 is SQVTM and CDR2 is ANQGSEA. This CDR3 is 11 amino acids long. Trimming shortened V by 0 bases and J by 10 bases, and 9 bases separated the two germline ends. CDR3 residues: CSVEERTVAFF. Here the CDR3 DNA reads TGCAGCGTTGAAGAAAGGACAGTAGCTTTCTTT.

The chain links TRBV20-1 to TRBJ2-2; D is undetermined. Germline CDR1 is DFQATT and CDR2 is SNEGSKA (reference sequence). V was clipped by 1 base and J by 3 bases, with 9 bases between them. The CDR3 is 14 amino acids. CDR3 DNA: TGCAGTGCTAGAGGTGAAAGCGACACCGGGGAGCTGTTTTTT. Translating gives CSARGESDTGELFF.

A word on this clonotype: A much larger clone lies one base from this, so it may be a read error. The chain recombines TRBV7-8 with TRBJ2-5; unclear D gene. Germline CDR1 is SGHVS and CDR2 is FQNEAQ. V was shortened by 0 bases and J by 3 bases, with 14 bases between the two germline ends. This CDR3 is 16 amino acids long. The CDR3 sequence is CASSLAIYVNEETQYF. The CDR3 bases are TGTGCCAGCAGCTTAGCGATATACGTGAACGAAGAGACCCAGTACTTC.

This clonotype came up many times. V usage is TRBV20-1 and J usage is TRBJ2-1; 11 nucleotides line up with TRBD2. The V gene end was trimmed by 1 base and the J gene end by 9 bases; junction bases not matched to a gene: 5. This CDR3 region has 14 residues. The germline CDR1 and CDR2 sequences are DFQATT and SNEGSKA (reference sequence). The DNA for the CDR3 is TGCAGTGCTAGAGGAACGACTAGCGGGATTGAGCAGTTCTTC. It codes for CSARGTTSGIEQFF.

The V call is TRBV9, the J call TRBJ2-7; D is unclear. CDR1 and CDR2 from the germline V gene are SGDLS and YYNGEE. V lost 0 bases and J lost 3, with 13 bases in between. The CDR3 spans 15 residues. CDR3 residues: CASSVGSGQIYEQYF. The CDR3 DNA follows: TGTGCCAGCAGCGTAGGCTCAGGTCAGATCTACGAGCAGTACTTC.